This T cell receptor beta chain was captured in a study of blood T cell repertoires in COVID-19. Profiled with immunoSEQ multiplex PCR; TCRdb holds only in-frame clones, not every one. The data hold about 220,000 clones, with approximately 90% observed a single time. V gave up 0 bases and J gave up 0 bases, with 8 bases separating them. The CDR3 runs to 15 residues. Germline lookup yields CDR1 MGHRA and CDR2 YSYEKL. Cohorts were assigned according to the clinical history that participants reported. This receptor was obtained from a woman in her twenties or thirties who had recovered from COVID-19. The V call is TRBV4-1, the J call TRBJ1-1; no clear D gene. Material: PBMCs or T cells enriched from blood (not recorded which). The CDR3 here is CASSQERTLNTEAFF. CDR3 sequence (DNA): TGCGCCAGCAGCCAAGAGCGTACCTTGAACACTGAAGCTTTCTTT.